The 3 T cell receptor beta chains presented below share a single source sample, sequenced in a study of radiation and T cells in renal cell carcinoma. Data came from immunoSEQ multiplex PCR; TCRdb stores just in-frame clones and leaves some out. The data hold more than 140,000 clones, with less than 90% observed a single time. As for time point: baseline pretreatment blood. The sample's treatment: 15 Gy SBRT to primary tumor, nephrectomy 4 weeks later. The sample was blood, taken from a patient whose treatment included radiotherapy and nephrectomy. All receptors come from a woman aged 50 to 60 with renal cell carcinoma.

CDR3 loop: CASSSGSNTGELFF. The CDR3 bases are TGTGCCAGCAGTTCAGGTTCGAACACCGGGGAGCTGTTTTTT. The V and J genes are TRBV6-6 and TRBJ2-2; no clear D. V was cut by 4 bases and J by 0 bases, with 6 bases left in between. This CDR3 contains 14 residues. The germline gives CDR1 MNHNY, CDR2 SVGAGI (reference sequence).

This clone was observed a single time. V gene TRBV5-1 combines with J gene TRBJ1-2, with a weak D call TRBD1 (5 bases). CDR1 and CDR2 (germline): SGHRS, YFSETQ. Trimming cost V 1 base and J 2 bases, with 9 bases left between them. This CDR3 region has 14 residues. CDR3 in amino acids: CASSLQGGNYGYTF. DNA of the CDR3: TGCGCCAGCAGCTTGCAGGGTGGGAACTATGGCTACACCTTC.

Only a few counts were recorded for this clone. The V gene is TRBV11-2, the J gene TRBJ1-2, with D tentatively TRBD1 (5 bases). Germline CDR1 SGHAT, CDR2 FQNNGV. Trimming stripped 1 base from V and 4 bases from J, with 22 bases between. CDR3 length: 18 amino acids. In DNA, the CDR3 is TGTGCCAGCAGCTTAGTGTGGCAGGGAGGAGAAGGAAGCTATGGCTACACCTTC. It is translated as CASSLVWQGGEGSYGYTF.